The rows below give T cell receptor beta chains drawn from one sample of a study of T-cell memory formation after mild COVID-19. TCRdb fed the 5' RACE reads into MiXCR, producing one record per CDR3 protein. The repertoire has tens of thousands of distinct CDR3 sequences, approximately 7% of them found once; the top ten carry around 1.5%. Material: PBMCs or a T cell subset sorted from them (not recorded which). The receptors here all came from a man younger than 30 who had mild COVID-19 (a few samples of this study predate the infection). Cell type and time point are not known. The conserved cysteine and the conserved F or W are not part of the CDR3 here.

v_call cdr3_aa
TRBV7-2 ASSPGLGGETQY
TRBV29-1 SVVDRASGNTIY
TRBV20-1 SARVGGANTEAF
TRBV5-1 ASSLTGGIYEQY
TRBV7-2 ASSLRAGTARVTGELF
TRBV29-1 SVHELGQF
TRBV7-3 ASSDQSTGEAF
TRBV4-1 ASSRGTGFSYEQY
TRBV12-3/TRBV12-4 ASSRDGGQETQY
TRBV9 ASSVGTSGGNNEQF
TRBV29-1 SVRPWGSGANVLT
TRBV7-2 ASSFSGKETQY
TRBV7-3 ASSLSGAGAASYEQY
TRBV28 ASSDRVQPQH
TRBV5-1 ASSSTPADQPQH
TRBV7-9 ASSLTFYNTEAF